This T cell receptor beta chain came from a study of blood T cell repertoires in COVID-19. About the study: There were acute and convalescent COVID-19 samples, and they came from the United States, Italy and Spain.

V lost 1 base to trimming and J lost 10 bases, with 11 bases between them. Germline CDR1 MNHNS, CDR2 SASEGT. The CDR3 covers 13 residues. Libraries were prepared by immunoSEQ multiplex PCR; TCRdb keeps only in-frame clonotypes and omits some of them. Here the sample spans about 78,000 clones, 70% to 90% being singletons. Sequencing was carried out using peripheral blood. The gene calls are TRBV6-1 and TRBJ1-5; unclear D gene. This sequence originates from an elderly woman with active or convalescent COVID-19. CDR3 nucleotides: TGTGCCAGCAGTGAAGAGGCGGGAAAACCCCAGCATTTT. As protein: CASSEEAGKPQHF.